The 27 T cell receptor beta chains reported below all come from one sample, sequenced in a study of cytomegalovirus exposure and HLA in healthy donors. The PCR used 60 Vbeta and 13 Jbeta primers. Repertoires were generated with immunoSEQ multiplex PCR, while TCRdb's copy carries only in-frame clones and drops some. This sample has about 160,000 clones, with less than 85% found just once. The sample taken for sequencing was PBMCs. These receptors originate from a man aged 40-49 years in good health and CMV-seronegative.

This clone showed up just once. The chain has TRBV4-2 and TRBJ1-1; weak D call: TRBD1 (5 bases). V was shortened by 3 bases and J by 1 base, with 9 bases between the two germline ends. Germline values: CDR1 LGHNA, CDR2 YNFKEQ. The CDR3 is 14 amino acids. The CDR3 nucleotides read TGTGCCAGCAGCCAGCCAGGGTCGAACACTGAAGCTTTCTTT. Its translation is CASSQPGSNTEAFF.

The J gene is TRBJ1-6, the V gene TRBV5-1, with TRBD1 as a possible D gene (6 bases). Trimming shortened V by 4 bases and J by 9 bases, and 14 bases separated the two germline ends. Germline CDR1 SGHRS, CDR2 YFSETQ. This CDR3 has 14 amino acids. CDR3 in amino acids: CASSQEGGVSPLHF. In nucleotides, the CDR3 is TGCGCCAGCAGCCAAGAAGGGGGGGTTTCACCCCTCCACTTT.

The V and J genes are TRBV25-1 and TRBJ2-7; 10 bases agree with TRBD2. Germline loops: CDR1 MGHDK, CDR2 SYGVNS. The CDR3 is 15 amino acids. J lost 0 bases, V lost 2 bases, and 1 base had no gene match. CDR3 in amino acids: CASSERTSGSYEQYF. In DNA form, the CDR3 reads TGTGCCAGCAGTGAAAGGACTAGCGGCTCCTACGAGCAGTACTTC.

This chain links TRBV4-2 with TRBJ2-7, with 10 bases lining up with TRBD1. Germline values: CDR1 LGHNA, CDR2 YNFKEQ. After removal of 4 bases from V and 5 bases from J, the junction contained 2 bases not matched to a gene. CDR3 length equals 13 residues. CDR3 sequence: CASSRDRGHEQYF. The DNA for the CDR3 is TGTGCCAGCAGCCGGGACAGGGGCCACGAGCAGTACTTC.

V and J are TRBV18 and TRBJ1-6; tentative D call: TRBD1 (5 bases). The CDR3 contains 15 residues. The germline gives CDR1 KGHSH, CDR2 LQKENI. V dropped 6 bases and J dropped 4 bases, with 13 bases sitting between them. In DNA form, the CDR3 reads TGTGCCAGCTCCCTGGAGGGACGGTATAATTCACCCCTCCACTTT. Its translation: CASSLEGRYNSPLHF.

The chain carries TRBV27 and TRBJ1-2; D unresolved. The CDR3 runs 14 residues. Looked up from germline, CDR1 is MNHEY and CDR2 is SMNVEV (reference sequence). The V gene lost 5 bases and the J gene lost 6 bases, with 16 bases spanning the gap. CDR3 DNA: TGTGCCAGCAGTGCCGGACCAGCGGGGAATGGCTACACCTTC. It codes for CASSAGPAGNGYTF.

The CDR3 DNA sequence: TGTGCCAGTAGTATAAGCGGGGGGAGAGTAGATACGCAGTATTTT. This sequence encodes CASSISGGRVDTQYF. This chain links TRBV19 with TRBJ2-3; 9 bases match TRBD2. J was trimmed by 5 bases and V by 2 bases; bases with no gene match: 5. This CDR3 has 15 residues. Germline CDR1 reads LNHDA; CDR2 reads SQIVND (reference sequence).

This sequence joins TRBV4-1 and TRBJ2-1; maybe TRBD2 (6 bases). Germline CDR1 is MGHRA and CDR2 is YSYEKL. The CDR3 consists of 13 residues. Trimming left V 3 bases short and J 9 bases short, with 12 bases between. The CDR3 spells CASSHQRRGEQFF. The CDR3 nucleotides read TGCGCCAGCAGCCATCAAAGGAGGGGTGAGCAGTTCTTC.

About this clone itself: One end of the junction is discordant with germline, which a read error may explain. Here the CDR3 DNA reads TGTGCCTTCAGTAAGACAGGTACAGAGAACACTGAAGCTTTCTTT. Protein: CAFSKTGTENTEAFF. V usage is TRBV10-3 and J usage is TRBJ1-1; D might be TRBD1 (6 bases). The CDR3 is 15 amino acids. Germline CDR1 reads ENHRY; CDR2 reads SYGVKD.

This clone was seen only a few times. This rearrangement joins TRBV18 to TRBJ2-5; tentatively, D is TRBD2 (6 bases). V was pared by 4 bases and J by 11 bases, with 14 bases between. From germline, CDR1 is KGHSH and CDR2 LQKENI. The CDR3 length is 12 residues. In nucleotides, the CDR3 is TGTGCCAGCTCACTGGGCCCCCGGGAGCAGTACTTC. This gives the protein CASSLGPREQYF.

About this clone: Compared with germline, one end of the junction differs, possibly owing to a read error. The genes are TRBV7-9 and TRBJ2-2; a weak D match, TRBD2 (7 bases). Looked up from germline, CDR1 is SEHNR and CDR2 is FQNEAQ (reference sequence). The CDR3 is made up of 16 amino acids. In DNA, the CDR3 is TGTTCCAGCAACACTTCCCGGGGGGCGCGCGCCGGGGAGCTGTTTTTT. Its translation is CSSNTSRGARAGELFF.

The CDR3, as DNA: TGTGCCAGCAGCTTAAGGGGACAGAATTCACCCCTCCACTTT. Amino acid sequence: CASSLRGQNSPLHF. The chain carries TRBV7-6 and TRBJ1-6, with 7 bases aligning to TRBD1. V lost 2 bases to trimming and J lost 7 bases; unmatched junction nucleotides: 2. The germline V gene encodes CDR1 SGHVS and CDR2 FNYEAQ. CDR3 length: 14 residues. Together with reference TRBV7-6 and TRBJ1-6, the CDR3 gives the full variable domain: GAGVSQSPRYKVTKRGQDVALRCDPISGHVSLYWYRQALGQGPEFLTYFNYEAQQDKSGLPNDRFSAERPEGSISTLTIQRTEQRDSAMYRCASSLRGQNSPLHFGNGTRLTVT.

The chain couples TRBV7-9 to TRBJ1-1; 9 positions match TRBD1. The germline CDR1 and CDR2 sequences are SEHNR and FQNEAQ (reference sequence). Trimming took 6 bases from V and 8 from J; bases not matched to a gene: 13. This CDR3 is 15 amino acids long. Here the CDR3 DNA reads TGTGCCAGCAGTCAAGGACAGGGGCCGTGGTTGGAAGCTTTCTTT. This codes for CASSQGQGPWLEAFF. The whole variable domain, remainder taken from reference TRBV7-9 and TRBJ1-1, is DTGVSQNPRHKITKRGQNVTFRCDPISEHNRLYWYRQTLGQGPEFLTYFQNEAQLEKSRLLSDRFSAERPKGSFSTLEIQRTEQGDSAMYLCASSQGQGPWLEAFFGQGTRLTVV.

V is TRBV27 and J is TRBJ1-2; 7 nucleotides match TRBD1. The CDR3 length is 14 residues. The germline gives CDR1 MNHEY, CDR2 SMNVEV (reference sequence). V lost 6 bases and J lost 7; bases outside the gene matches: 11. This CDR3 reads CASRIDRARGGYTF. The CDR3 DNA sequence: TGTGCCAGCAGGATCGACAGGGCCCGGGGTGGCTACACCTTC.

CDR3 loop: CASSPREGKAFF. The CDR3, as DNA: TGTGCCAGCAGCCCTCGGGAGGGGAAAGCTTTCTTT. The J gene is TRBJ1-1, the V gene TRBV7-9, with D perhaps matching TRBD1 (5 bases). The length of the CDR3 is 12 residues. Germline-derived CDR1 and CDR2 are SEHNR and FQNEAQ (reference sequence). V was cut by 5 bases and J by 9 bases, with 13 bases left in between.

The rearrangement uses TRBV5-6 and TRBJ1-2; D remains unclear. The CDR3 spans 11 residues. The germline gives CDR1 SGHDT, CDR2 YYEEEE. The V end was cut by 2 bases, the J end by 4 bases, with 3 bases between. The CDR3: CASSFGYGYTF. CDR3 coding DNA: TGTGCCAGCAGCTTCGGCTATGGCTACACCTTC.

The gene calls are TRBV5-4 and TRBJ1-2, with D perhaps TRBD1 (6 bases). Germline CDR1 SGHNT, CDR2 YYREEE (reference sequence). The CDR3 runs 14 residues. V was clipped by 0 bases and J by 8 bases, with 14 bases between them. The CDR3 is CASSLEWGQWGYTF. CDR3 coding DNA: TGTGCCAGCAGCTTGGAATGGGGGCAATGGGGCTACACCTTC.

This sequence joins TRBV6-5 and TRBJ1-2, with D possibly TRBD1 on 5 matching bases. Germline-derived CDR1 and CDR2 are MNHEY and SVGAGI. V was shortened by 6 bases and J by 4 bases, with 12 bases between the two germline ends. CDR3 length: 13 residues. The DNA of the CDR3 is TGTGCCAGCAGCCCCGCAGGGTTCTATGGCTACACCTTC. It translates to CASSPAGFYGYTF.

The chain employs TRBV7-9 and TRBJ1-6; TRBD1 matches 7 bases. The CDR3 loop spans 15 amino acids. J gave up 7 bases and V 4 bases, and 7 bases lay outside the gene matches. CDR1 SEHNR and CDR2 FQNEAQ come from the germline V gene (reference sequence). Written as DNA, the CDR3 is TGTGCCAGCAGCTCCAGGACAGGTTGGAATTCACCCCTCCACTTT. This encodes CASSSRTGWNSPLHF.

This clone was seen only a few times. The rearrangement uses TRBV7-3 and TRBJ1-2; tentatively, D is TRBD1 (6 bases). The CDR3 totals 13 residues. CDR1 and CDR2 from the germline V gene are SGHTA and FQGTGA. With 5 bases removed from V and 7 bases from J, the gap between germline ends came to 14 bases. The CDR3: CASSQTGFSGYTF. For the CDR3, the DNA is TGTGCCAGCAGCCAAACAGGGTTCAGTGGCTACACCTTC. Combining the CDR3 with reference TRBV7-3 and TRBJ1-2 gives the whole variable domain GAGVSQTPSNKVTEKGKYVELRCDPISGHTALYWYRQSLGQGPEFLIYFQGTGAADDSGLPNDRFFAVRPEGSVSTLKIQRTERGDSAVYLCASSQTGFSGYTFGSGTRLTVV.

This clone has just one count. CDR3 sequence: CASSLRGGGNTGELFF. CDR3 in DNA: TGTGCCAGCAGCTTAAGGGGAGGGGGGAACACCGGGGAGCTGTTTTTT. This sequence joins TRBV7-2 and TRBJ2-2, with a possible D match to TRBD2 (7 bases). V lost 2 bases and J lost 1, with 11 bases in between. The CDR3 runs 16 residues. Per germline, CDR1 SGHTA and CDR2 FQGNSA.

This chain joins TRBV5-6 and TRBJ2-7, with D possibly TRBD1 on 6 matching bases. CDR3 length: 13 residues. Germline lookup yields CDR1 SGHDT and CDR2 YYEEEE. V was cut by 0 bases and J by 6 bases, with 10 bases left in between. CDR3: CASSLDRVAEQYF. As DNA, the CDR3 is TGTGCCAGCAGCTTGGACAGGGTTGCCGAGCAGTACTTC. The full variable domain, completed using reference TRBV5-6 and TRBJ2-7, is DAGVTQSPTHLIKTRGQQVTLRCSPKSGHDTVSWYQQALGQGPQFIFQYYEEEERQRGNFPDRFSGHQFPNYSSELNVNALLLGDSALYLCASSLDRVAEQYFGPGTRLTVT.

This clone was found once. V usage is TRBV9 and J usage is TRBJ1-1, with 7 bases fitting TRBD1. The V segment lost 3 bases and the J segment 3 bases; nucleotides outside the gene matches: 5. The CDR3 sequence is 14 residues long. CDR1 and CDR2 (germline): SGDLS, YYNGEE. The CDR3: CASSGQGMDTEAFF. The CDR3 nucleotides read TGTGCCAGCAGCGGACAGGGAATGGACACTGAAGCTTTCTTT.

This chain connects TRBV6-1 to TRBJ2-7; 7 nucleotides agree with TRBD1. Germline V CDR1 and CDR2: MNHNS, SASEGT. V gave up 6 bases and J gave up 3 bases; unmatched junction bases: 2. The CDR3 length is 12 residues. The CDR3 loop is CASSRTGYEQYF. CDR3 bases: TGTGCCAGCAGCCGGACAGGCTACGAGCAGTACTTC.

The chain carries TRBV27 and TRBJ2-2; 9 bases line up with TRBD1. V was clipped by 6 bases and J by 0 bases; unmatched bases: 5. Germline V gene lookup returns CDR1 MNHEY and CDR2 SMNVEV (reference sequence). The CDR3 sequence is 16 residues long. The CDR3: CASSPRTGANTGELFF. CDR3 bases: TGTGCCAGCAGCCCCCGGACAGGGGCGAACACCGGGGAGCTGTTTTTT.

The chain combines TRBV12-5 with TRBJ1-5; TRBD1 might be the D (5 bases). Germline CDR1 is LGHNT and CDR2 is FRNRAP. The CDR3 runs 15 residues. With 5 bases removed from V and 6 bases from J, the gap between germline ends came to 17 bases. This chain's CDR3 is CASGMDTGGGQPQHF. The CDR3 nucleotides read TGTGCTAGTGGTATGGACACGGGGGGTGGTCAGCCCCAGCATTTT.

The chain couples TRBV19 to TRBJ2-7; no reliable D call. V was clipped by 3 bases and J by 10 bases, with 13 bases between them. This CDR3 comprises 12 residues. CDR1 LNHDA and CDR2 SQIVND come from the germline V gene (reference sequence). CDR3 residues: CASSMTASQQYF. The CDR3 coding sequence is TGTGCCAGTAGTATGACTGCGAGTCAACAGTACTTC. Supplemented by reference TRBV19 and TRBJ2-7, the full variable domain reads DGGITQSPKYLFRKEGQNVTLSCEQNLNHDAMYWYRQDPGQGLRLIYYSQIVNDFQKGDIAEGYSVSREKKESFPLTVTSAQKNPTAFYLCASSMTASQQYFGPGTRLTVT.